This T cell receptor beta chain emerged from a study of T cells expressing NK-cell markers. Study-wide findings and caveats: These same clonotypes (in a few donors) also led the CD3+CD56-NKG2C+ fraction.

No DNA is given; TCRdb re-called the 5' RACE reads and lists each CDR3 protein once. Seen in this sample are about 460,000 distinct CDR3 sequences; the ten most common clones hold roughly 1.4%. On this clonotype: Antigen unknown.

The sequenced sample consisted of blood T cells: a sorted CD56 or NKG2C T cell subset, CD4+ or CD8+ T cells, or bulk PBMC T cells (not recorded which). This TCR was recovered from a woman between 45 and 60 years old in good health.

CDR3 in amino acids: CASGLDRGPGNTIYF. This sequence joins TRBV12-5 and TRBJ1-3; TCRdb proposes TRBD1, but this gene call is untestable without DNA. The germline V gene has CDR1 LGHNT and CDR2 FRNRAP. The CDR3 covers 15 residues.